The 22 T cell receptor beta chains in this list originate from one sample, sequenced in a study of blood T cells in healthy people across ages. Through a sample-barcoded 5' primer and a J-beta primer mix, a second PCR was run for roughly 6 to 11 cycles. TCRdb re-called the 5' RACE reads through MiXCR, storing one row per CDR3 protein. The sample records some 1.7 million distinct CDR3 sequences, roughly 27% being singletons. Sequenced material: blood. Receptors were obtained from a woman younger than 45 in good health.

This clonotype was seen more than once but under ten times. The J gene is TRBJ2-1, the V gene TRBV25-1; D not resolved. CDR1 and CDR2 (germline): MGHDK, SYGVNS. The germline V and J ends were trimmed by 1 base and 0 bases, with 7 bases remaining between them. This CDR3 has 15 amino acids. The CDR3 DNA is TGTGCCAGCAGTGAATTTGAAAGCTCCTACAATGAGCAGTTCTTC. Translating it yields CASSEFESSYNEQFF.

The table lists this clonotype with a few counts. One base away lies a much larger clone, so this may be a sequencing read error. CDR3 amino acids: CSVATRGKTYEQYF. In nucleotides, the CDR3 is TGCAGCGTTGCAACACGGGGGAAGACCTACGAGCAGTACTTC. The rearrangement uses TRBV29-1 and TRBJ2-7, with D possibly being TRBD2 (6 bases). Trimming removed 4 bases from V and 2 bases from J, with 15 bases in between. Germline V gene sequence: CDR1 SQVTM, CDR2 ANQGSEA. The CDR3 consists of 14 residues.

This clonotype showed up many times. V gene TRBV6-2 or TRBV6-3 combines with J gene TRBJ2-7; 8 bases agree with TRBD2. Germline trimming cut 8 bases from V and 2 bases from J; bases unmatched to any gene: 11. CDR1 and CDR2 (germline): MNHEY, SVGEGT. The CDR3 is 15 amino acids. The CDR3: CASLNEAGGTYEQYF. CDR3 coding DNA: TGTGCCAGCCTCAACGAGGCGGGAGGCACCTACGAGCAGTACTTC.

The rearrangement joins TRBV7-9 to TRBJ2-7, with 8 bases that match TRBD1. The CDR3 loop spans 18 amino acids. The V segment lost 2 bases and the J segment 3 bases; nucleotides outside the gene matches: 15. Germline V CDR1 and CDR2: SEHNR, FQNEAQ (reference sequence). The CDR3, as DNA: TGTGCCAGCAGCTTAAGGCTTGGGGGCAGGGGGCGGAACTACGAGCAGTACTTC. Amino acid sequence: CASSLRLGGRGRNYEQYF.

This clonotype was observed many times. The chain combines TRBV29-1 with TRBJ2-5, with 7 bases matching TRBD1. This CDR3 spans 13 amino acids. Germline CDR1 SQVTM, CDR2 ANQGSEA. Trimming cost V 7 bases and J 0 bases; bases outside gene matches: 5. For the CDR3, the DNA is TGCAGCGCCCCGGGACAGAACCAAGAGACCCAGTACTTC. Its protein is CSAPGQNQETQYF. Full variable domain (outside the CDR3, taken from reference TRBV29-1 and TRBJ2-5): SAVISQKPSRDICQRGTSLTIQCQVDSQVTMMFWYRQQPGQSLTLIATANQGSEATYESGFVIDKFPISRPNLTFSTLTVSNMSPEDSSIYLCSAPGQNQETQYFGPGTRLLVL.

This clonotype has more than one count but fewer than ten. The chain couples TRBV19 to TRBJ1-5; 7 bases line up with TRBD1. CDR1 is LNHDA and CDR2 is SQIVND in the germline V gene (reference sequence). V lost 11 bases to trimming and J lost 7 bases; unmatched junction nucleotides: 8. The CDR3 contains 12 residues. The CDR3 nucleotides read TGTGCCTGTACCCGGGACAGCCAGCCCCAGCATTTT. As protein: CACTRDSQPQHF.

This clonotype is a singleton in its sample. The rearrangement joins TRBV28 to TRBJ1-1; no firm D call. CDR1 MDHEN and CDR2 SYDVKM come from the germline V gene. The CDR3 loop spans 15 amino acids. V was shortened by 6 bases and J by 6 bases, with 20 bases between the two germline ends. CDR3 loop: CASSPRAGGGPEAFF. As DNA, the CDR3 is TGTGCCAGCAGCCCTCGGGCAGGAGGAGGTCCTGAAGCTTTCTTT.

The V gene is TRBV29-1, the J gene TRBJ1-2; D unclear. This CDR3 is 12 amino acids long. Trimming pared 4 bases from V and 7 bases from J, leaving 13 bases between. The germline gives CDR1 SQVTM, CDR2 ANQGSEA. DNA of the CDR3: TGCAGCGTTGTCCCGGAGGGTTGTGGCTACACCTTC. Amino acid sequence: CSVVPEGCGYTF.

This clonotype was seen a handful of times. The V and J genes are TRBV12-3 or TRBV12-4 and TRBJ2-5; 8 bases agree with TRBD2. With 6 bases clipped from V and 6 bases from J, the junction kept 12 bases outside the gene matches. The CDR3 has 15 amino acids. This CDR3 is CASSPAGEPRKTQYF. The CDR3 DNA reads as TGTGCCAGCAGCCCAGCGGGGGAGCCTCGGAAGACCCAGTACTTC.

This clonotype was found many times. The genes are TRBV29-1 and TRBJ2-7, with a weak D call TRBD1 (5 bases). Germline V gene data show CDR1 as SQVTM and CDR2 as ANQGSEA. V was cut by 4 bases and J by 6 bases, with 16 bases left in between. This CDR3 spans 13 amino acids. The CDR3 nucleotides are TGCAGCGTTGTCCCCTCCTCAGGGCTCGAGCAGTACTTC. Translating it yields CSVVPSSGLEQYF.

This clonotype was found a few times. The chain combines TRBV2 with TRBJ1-2; the match to TRBD1 covers 8 bases. CDR1 is SNHLY, CDR2 FYNNEI, per germline. This CDR3 is built from 12 residues. J lost 6 bases, V lost 9 bases, and 6 bases had no gene match. This CDR3 is CASGTGPHGYTF. CDR3 coding DNA: TGTGCCAGTGGGACAGGCCCCCATGGCTACACCTTC.

This clonotype was counted a few times. This sequence joins TRBV18 and TRBJ2-7, with D possibly matching TRBD1 (6 bases). The CDR3 has 15 residues. Per germline, CDR1 KGHSH and CDR2 LQKENI. V was trimmed by 5 bases and J by 9 bases, leaving 23 bases between them. In DNA form, the CDR3 reads TGTGCCAGCTCATCGACCGGGACACACCTTGGTGGGCAGTACTTC. Its protein product is CASSSTGTHLGGQYF.

This clonotype was found a few times. This chain uses TRBV10-3 with TRBJ2-3; D assignment may be TRBD1 or TRBD2 (5 bases each). This CDR3 spans 12 amino acids. CDR1 is ENHRY, CDR2 SYGVKD, per germline. V lost 10 bases, J lost 3 bases, and 11 bases lay in between. This CDR3 is CATIGETDTQYF. CDR3 in DNA: TGTGCCACGATAGGGGAGACAGATACGCAGTATTTT.

This chain links TRBV5-1 with TRBJ2-4, with a tentative D call TRBD1 (5 bases). The DNA end is more similar to TRBJ2-7, so the J call may be wrong. The germline V gene encodes CDR1 SGHRS and CDR2 YFSETQ. The CDR3 totals 12 residues. The CDR3 spells CASSWEGAEQYF. CDR3 nucleotide sequence: TGCGCCAGCAGCTGGGAAGGGGCCGAGCAGTACTTC.

This clonotype was seen a few times. The CDR3 sequence: CAIKSGGAYEQYF. CDR3 bases: TGTGCCATCAAGTCAGGGGGCGCCTACGAGCAGTACTTC. V and J are TRBV7-2 and TRBJ2-7, with TRBD1 matching 8 bases. Per the germline V gene, CDR1 is SGHTA and CDR2 is FQGNSA. The CDR3 consists of 13 residues. V lost 10 bases to trimming and J lost 2 bases; unmatched junction nucleotides: 7.

J is TRBJ1-1 and V is TRBV4-1, with TRBD1 as a possible D gene (5 bases). The germline V gene has CDR1 MGHRA and CDR2 YSYEKL. Between the trimmed V and J ends, which lost 4 bases and 1 base, there was a span of 13 bases. The CDR3 covers 15 residues. The CDR3 is CASSRPDTPNTEAFF. The CDR3 region has the DNA TGCGCCAGCAGCCGCCCGGACACCCCGAACACTGAAGCTTTCTTT.

This clonotype has more than one count but fewer than ten. The chain is built from TRBV7-9 and TRBJ1-2; TRBD1 aligns across 12 bases. V shed 8 bases and J 8 bases; nucleotides not matched to a gene: 12. The CDR3 is 15 residues long. Germline CDR1 SEHNR, CDR2 FQNEAQ (reference sequence). The CDR3: CASAPGQGAPGGYTF. The CDR3 bases are TGTGCCAGCGCACCGGGACAGGGGGCGCCGGGGGGCTACACCTTC.

In its sample, this clonotype was seen a few times. J is TRBJ2-1 and V is TRBV12-3 or TRBV12-4; 10 nucleotides match TRBD1. V trimming: 7 bases; J trimming: 5 bases; junction bases outside the gene matches: 5. The CDR3 totals 14 residues. As DNA, the CDR3 is TGTGCCAGCAATACCGGGACAGGGGACAATGAGCAGTTCTTC. This encodes CASNTGTGDNEQFF.

This clonotype occurred a few times. V gene TRBV28 combines with J gene TRBJ2-7; 12 nucleotides match TRBD2. The CDR3 has 14 amino acids. Unmatched junction bases numbered 11, after V lost 5 bases and J lost 12 bases. Germline-derived CDR1 and CDR2 are MDHEN and SYDVKM. CDR3 coding DNA: TGTGCCAGCAGTCCCCCCGGACTAGCGGGAACGCGGTACTTC. It translates to CASSPPGLAGTRYF. Supplemented by reference TRBV28 and TRBJ2-7, the full variable domain reads DVKVTQSSRYLVKRTGEKVFLECVQDMDHENMFWYRQDPGLGLRLIYFSYDVKMKEKGDIPEGYSVSREKKERFSLILESASTNQTSMYLCASSPPGLAGTRYFGPGTRLTVT.

Notes on this clonotype: A much larger clonotype is one base distant, so this may be a read error. This chain connects TRBV12-3 or TRBV12-4 to TRBJ2-1; D is tentatively TRBD1 or TRBD2 (5 bases each). This CDR3 is 13 amino acids long. V was pared by 8 bases and J by 11 bases, with 19 bases between. The CDR3 region has the DNA TGTGCCAGCTCCCTCGGGGCAACATCGAAGCAGTTCTTC. Translated: CASSLGATSKQFF.

The sample holds a few counts of this clonotype. J is TRBJ2-7 and V is TRBV6-1; 7 bases align to TRBD1. The V gene's germline CDR1 is MNHNS and CDR2 SASEGT. Trimming at V came to 4 bases and at J to 0 bases, leaving 6 bases not matched to a gene. This CDR3 comprises 15 residues. CDR3 in DNA: TGTGCCAGCAGTGCCGTTTGGGACAGCTCCTACGAGCAGTACTTC. It is translated as CASSAVWDSSYEQYF.

This clonotype has only a few counts. The chain has TRBV5-1 and TRBJ2-6, with D tentatively TRBD1 (5 bases). CDR3 length equals 16 residues. Deletions cut 6 bases from V and 0 bases from J, with 13 bases between. The V gene's germline CDR1 is SGHRS and CDR2 YFSETQ. The CDR3 here is CASKIQGPSGANVLTF. The CDR3 bases are TGCGCCAGCAAGATTCAGGGCCCCTCTGGGGCCAACGTCCTGACTTTC. Supplemented by reference TRBV5-1 and TRBJ2-6, the full variable domain reads KAGVTQTPRYLIKTRGQQVTLSCSPISGHRSVSWYQQTPGQGLQFLFEYFSETQRNKGNFPGRFSGRQFSNSRSEMNVSTLELGDSALYLCASKIQGPSGANVLTFGAGSRLTVL.